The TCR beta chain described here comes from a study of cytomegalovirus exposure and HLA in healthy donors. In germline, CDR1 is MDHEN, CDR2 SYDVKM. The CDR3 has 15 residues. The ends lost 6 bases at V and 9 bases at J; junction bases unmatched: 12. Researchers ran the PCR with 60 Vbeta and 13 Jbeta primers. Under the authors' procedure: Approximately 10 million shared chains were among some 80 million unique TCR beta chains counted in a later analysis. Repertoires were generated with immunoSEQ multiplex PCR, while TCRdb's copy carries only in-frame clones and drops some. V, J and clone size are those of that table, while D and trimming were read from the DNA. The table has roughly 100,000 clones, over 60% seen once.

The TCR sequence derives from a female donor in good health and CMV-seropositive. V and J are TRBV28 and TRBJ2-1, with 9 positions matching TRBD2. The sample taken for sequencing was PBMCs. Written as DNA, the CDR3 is TGTGCCAGCAGCCGGGCTAGTAGCGGGAGATTTGAGCAGTTCTTC. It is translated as CASSRASSGRFEQFF.